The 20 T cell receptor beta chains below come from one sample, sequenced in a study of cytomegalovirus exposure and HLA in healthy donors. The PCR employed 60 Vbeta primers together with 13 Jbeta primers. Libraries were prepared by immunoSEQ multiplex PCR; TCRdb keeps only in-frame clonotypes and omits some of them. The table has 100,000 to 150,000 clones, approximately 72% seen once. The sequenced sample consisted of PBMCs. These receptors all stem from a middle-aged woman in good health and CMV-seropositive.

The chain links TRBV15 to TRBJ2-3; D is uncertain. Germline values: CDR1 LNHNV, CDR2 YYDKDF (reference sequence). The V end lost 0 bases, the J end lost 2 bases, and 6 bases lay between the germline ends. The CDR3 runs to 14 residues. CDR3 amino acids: CATSRDRFTDTQYF. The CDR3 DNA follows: TGTGCCACCAGCAGAGACAGATTCACAGATACGCAGTATTTT.

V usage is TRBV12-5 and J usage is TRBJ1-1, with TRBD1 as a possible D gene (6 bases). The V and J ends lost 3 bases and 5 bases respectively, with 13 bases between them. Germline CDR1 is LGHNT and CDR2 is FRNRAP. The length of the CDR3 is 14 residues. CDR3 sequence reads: CASGLWGPGTEAFF. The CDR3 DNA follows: TGTGCTAGTGGTTTATGGGGGCCGGGAACTGAAGCTTTCTTT.

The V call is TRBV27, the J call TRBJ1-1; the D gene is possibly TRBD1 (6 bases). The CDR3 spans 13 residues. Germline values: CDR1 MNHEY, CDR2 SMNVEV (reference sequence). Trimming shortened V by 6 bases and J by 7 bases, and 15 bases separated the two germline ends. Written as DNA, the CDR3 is TGTGCCAGCAGGATGACAGGTACGGGTGAAGCTTTCTTT. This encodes CASRMTGTGEAFF.

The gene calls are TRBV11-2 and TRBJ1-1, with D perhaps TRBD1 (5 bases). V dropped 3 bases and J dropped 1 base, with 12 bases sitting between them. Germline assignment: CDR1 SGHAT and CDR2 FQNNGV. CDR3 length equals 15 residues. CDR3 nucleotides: TGTGCCAGCAGCTTCCGCGGGACCGCGAACACTGAAGCTTTCTTT. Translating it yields CASSFRGTANTEAFF. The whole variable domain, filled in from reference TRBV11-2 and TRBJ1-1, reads EAGVAQSPRYKIIEKRQSVAFWCNPISGHATLYWYQQILGQGPKLLIQFQNNGVVDDSQLPKDRFSAERLKGVDSTLKIQPAKLEDSAVYLCASSFRGTANTEAFFGQGTRLTVV.

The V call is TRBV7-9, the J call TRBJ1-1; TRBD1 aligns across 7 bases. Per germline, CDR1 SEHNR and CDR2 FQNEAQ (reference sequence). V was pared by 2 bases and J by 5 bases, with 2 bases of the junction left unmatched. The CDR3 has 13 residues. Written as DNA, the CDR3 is TGTGCCAGCAGCTTACAGGGGGGAACTGAAGCTTTCTTT. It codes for CASSLQGGTEAFF.

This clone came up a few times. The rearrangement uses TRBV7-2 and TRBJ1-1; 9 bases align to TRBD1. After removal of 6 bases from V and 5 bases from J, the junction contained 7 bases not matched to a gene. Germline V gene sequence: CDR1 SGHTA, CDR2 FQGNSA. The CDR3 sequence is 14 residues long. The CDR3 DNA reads TGTGCCAGCAGATCCGGGACAGGGAGGACTGAAGCTTTCTTT. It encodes CASRSGTGRTEAFF.

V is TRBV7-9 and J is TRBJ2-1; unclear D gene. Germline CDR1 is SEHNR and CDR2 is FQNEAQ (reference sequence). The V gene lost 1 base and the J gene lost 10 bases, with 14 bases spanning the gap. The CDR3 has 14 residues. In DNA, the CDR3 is TGTGCCAGCAGCTTAGTAGAAATACCTCGGGAGCAGTTCTTC. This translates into CASSLVEIPREQFF.

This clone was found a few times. The chain's CDR3 is CASSLAYGVREGEQYF. CDR3 nucleotide sequence: TGTGCCAGCAGCTTAGCGTACGGGGTGAGGGAAGGCGAGCAGTACTTC. The chain recombines TRBV7-2 with TRBJ2-7; D is perhaps TRBD2 (5 bases). The CDR3 loop spans 16 amino acids. Germline CDR1 reads SGHTA; CDR2 reads FQGNSA. Trimming removed 0 bases from V and 6 bases from J, with 18 bases in between.

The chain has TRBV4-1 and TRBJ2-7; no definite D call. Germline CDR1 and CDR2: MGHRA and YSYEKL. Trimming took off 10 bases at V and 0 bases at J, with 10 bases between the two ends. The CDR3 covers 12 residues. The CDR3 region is CANLTRSYEQYF. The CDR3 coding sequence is TGCGCCAATTTAACACGCTCCTACGAGCAGTACTTC.

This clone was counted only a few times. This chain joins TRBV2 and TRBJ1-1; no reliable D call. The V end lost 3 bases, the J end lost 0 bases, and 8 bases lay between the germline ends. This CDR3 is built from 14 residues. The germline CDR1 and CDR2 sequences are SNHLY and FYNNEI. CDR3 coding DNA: TGTGCCAGCAGTGAGGAGGGCCTGAACACTGAAGCTTTCTTT. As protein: CASSEEGLNTEAFF.

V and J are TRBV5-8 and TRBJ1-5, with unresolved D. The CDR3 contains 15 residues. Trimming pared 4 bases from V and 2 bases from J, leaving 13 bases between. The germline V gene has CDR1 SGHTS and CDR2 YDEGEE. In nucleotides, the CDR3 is TGTGCCAGCAGCAGCGAGGTCTCGCGCAATCAGCCCCAGCATTTT. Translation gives CASSSEVSRNQPQHF.

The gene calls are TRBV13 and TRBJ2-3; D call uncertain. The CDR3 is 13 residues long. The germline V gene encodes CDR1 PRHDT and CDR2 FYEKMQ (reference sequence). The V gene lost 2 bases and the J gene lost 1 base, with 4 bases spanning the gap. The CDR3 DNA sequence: TGTGCCAGCAGCTTACCTGGCACAGATACGCAGTATTTT. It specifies CASSLPGTDTQYF.

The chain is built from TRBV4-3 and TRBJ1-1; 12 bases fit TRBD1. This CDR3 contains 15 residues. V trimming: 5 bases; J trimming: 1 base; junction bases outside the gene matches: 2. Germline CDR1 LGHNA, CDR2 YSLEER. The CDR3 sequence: CASSWDRGQNTEAFF. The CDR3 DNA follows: TGCGCCAGCAGCTGGGACAGGGGGCAGAACACTGAAGCTTTCTTT.

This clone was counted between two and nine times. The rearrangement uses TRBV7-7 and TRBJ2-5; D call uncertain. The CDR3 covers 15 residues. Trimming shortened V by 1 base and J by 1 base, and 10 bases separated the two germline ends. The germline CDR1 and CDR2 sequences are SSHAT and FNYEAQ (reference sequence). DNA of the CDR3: TGTGCCAGCAGCTTAGATCTCACAGTCCAAGAGACCCAGTACTTC. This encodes CASSLDLTVQETQYF. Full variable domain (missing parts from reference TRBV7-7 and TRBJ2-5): GAGVSQSPRYKVTKRGQDVTLRCDPISSHATLYWYQQALGQGPEFLTYFNYEAQPDKSGLPSDRFSAERPEGSISTLTIQRTEQRDSAMYRCASSLDLTVQETQYFGPGTRLLVL.

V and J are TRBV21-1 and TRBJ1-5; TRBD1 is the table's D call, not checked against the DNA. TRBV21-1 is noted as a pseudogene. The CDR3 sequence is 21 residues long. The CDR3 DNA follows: TGTGCCAGCAGCACCAGAAACAGGGACAGGGGGCATTGTGTGGGCAATCAGCCCCAGCATTTT. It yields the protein CASSTRNRDRGHCVGNQPQHF.

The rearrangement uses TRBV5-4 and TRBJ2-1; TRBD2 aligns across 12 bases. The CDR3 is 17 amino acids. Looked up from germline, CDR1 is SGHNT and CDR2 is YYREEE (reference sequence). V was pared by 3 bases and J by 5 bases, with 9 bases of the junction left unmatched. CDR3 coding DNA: TGTGCCAGCAGCTCCCAGCTAGCGGGGGGGCTAGACAATGAGCAGTTCTTC. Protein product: CASSSQLAGGLDNEQFF.

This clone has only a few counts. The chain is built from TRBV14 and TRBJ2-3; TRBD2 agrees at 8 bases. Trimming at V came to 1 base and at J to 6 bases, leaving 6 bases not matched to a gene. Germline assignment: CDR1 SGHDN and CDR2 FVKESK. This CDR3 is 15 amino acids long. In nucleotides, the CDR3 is TGTGCCAGCAGCCAAGCGACGGGAGGGCACGATACGCAGTATTTT. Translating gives CASSQATGGHDTQYF.

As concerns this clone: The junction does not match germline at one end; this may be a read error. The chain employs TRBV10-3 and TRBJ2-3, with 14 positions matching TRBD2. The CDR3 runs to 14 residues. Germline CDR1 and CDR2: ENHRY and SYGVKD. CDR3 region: CAIRTSGGADAQYF. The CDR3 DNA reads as TGTGCCATCAGGACTAGCGGGGGGGCAGATGCGCAGTATTTT.

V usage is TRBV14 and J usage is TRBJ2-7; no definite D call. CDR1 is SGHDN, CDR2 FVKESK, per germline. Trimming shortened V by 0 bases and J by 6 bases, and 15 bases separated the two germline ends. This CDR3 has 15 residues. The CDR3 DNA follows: TGTGCCAGCAGCCAAGATCTATCCAGGTTCGGCGAGCAGTACTTC. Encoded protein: CASSQDLSRFGEQYF.

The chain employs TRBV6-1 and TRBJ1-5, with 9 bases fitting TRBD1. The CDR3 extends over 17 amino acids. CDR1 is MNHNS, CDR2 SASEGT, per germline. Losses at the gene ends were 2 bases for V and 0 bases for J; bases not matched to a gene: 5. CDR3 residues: CASSEFATGGSNQPQHF. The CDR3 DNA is TGTGCCAGCAGTGAATTTGCGACAGGGGGTAGCAATCAGCCCCAGCATTTT.